This TCR beta chain was observed in a study of T-cell memory formation after mild COVID-19. MiXCR was run by TCRdb on the 5' RACE reads, yielding one entry per CDR3 protein. The sample includes some 300,000 distinct CDR3 sequences, less than 25% of them seen just once. The V and J ends lost 0 bases and 8 bases respectively, with 13 bases between them. The CDR3 has 15 residues. This clonotype showed up just a few times. Antigen: not known. Study-wide results and limits: Detection of some responders pre-infection suggested pre-existing cross-reactive memory T cells participated.

J is TRBJ2-2 and V is TRBV12-3 or TRBV12-4, with D maybe TRBD1 (5 bases). This TCR came from a man in his late teens or twenties who had mild COVID-19 (a few samples of this study predate the infection). Cell type and time point are not known. The sample was PBMCs or a T cell subset sorted from them (not recorded which). CDR3 nucleotide sequence: TGTGCCAGCAGTTTAGCGCCCCGAACAGGAGGGGAGCTGTTTTTT. As protein: CASSLAPRTGGELFF.